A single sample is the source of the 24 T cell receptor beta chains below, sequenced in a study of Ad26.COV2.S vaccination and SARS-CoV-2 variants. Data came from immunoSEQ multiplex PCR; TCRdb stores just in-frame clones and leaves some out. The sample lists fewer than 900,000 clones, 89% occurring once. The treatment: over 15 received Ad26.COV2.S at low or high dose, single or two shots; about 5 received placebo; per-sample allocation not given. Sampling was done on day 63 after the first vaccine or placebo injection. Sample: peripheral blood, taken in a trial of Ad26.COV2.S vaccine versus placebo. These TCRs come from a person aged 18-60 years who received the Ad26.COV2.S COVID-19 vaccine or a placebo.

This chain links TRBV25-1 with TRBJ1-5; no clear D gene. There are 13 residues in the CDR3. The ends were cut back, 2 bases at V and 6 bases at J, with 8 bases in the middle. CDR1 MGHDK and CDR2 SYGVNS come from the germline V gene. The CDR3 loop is CASSEQDGQPQHF. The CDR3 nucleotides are TGTGCCAGCAGTGAACAGGATGGTCAGCCCCAGCATTTT.

The CDR3 protein is CASLLDSPFNTEAFF. CDR3 sequence (DNA): TGTGCCAGCTTATTGGACAGTCCTTTTAACACTGAAGCTTTCTTT. The chain is built from TRBV5-6 and TRBJ1-1, with a tentative D call TRBD1 (6 bases). The germline V gene has CDR1 SGHDT and CDR2 YYEEEE. Trimming took 7 bases from V and 2 from J, leaving 18 bases between them. The CDR3 consists of 15 residues. The entire variable domain, with the rest obtained from reference TRBV5-6 and TRBJ1-1, is as follows: DAGVTQSPTHLIKTRGQQVTLRCSPKSGHDTVSWYQQALGQGPQFIFQYYEEEERQRGNFPDRFSGHQFPNYSSELNVNALLLGDSALYLCASLLDSPFNTEAFFGQGTRLTVV.

CDR3 DNA sequence: TGTGCCACCAGCAAGACAGGGGGCAACGTCTATGGCTACACCTTC. Its translation is CATSKTGGNVYGYTF. The V call is TRBV15, the J call TRBJ1-2, with 10 bases identical to TRBD1. The CDR3 consists of 15 residues. Germline CDR1 and CDR2: LNHNV and YYDKDF (reference sequence). The J segment lost 4 bases and the V segment lost 4 bases, leaving 6 bases of the junction unmatched.

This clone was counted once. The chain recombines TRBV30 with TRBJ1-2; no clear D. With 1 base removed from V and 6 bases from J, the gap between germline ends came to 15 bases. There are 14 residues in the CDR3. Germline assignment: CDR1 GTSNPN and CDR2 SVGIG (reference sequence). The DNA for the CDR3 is TGTGCCTGGAGTGCGGACTCCCCCCGGGATGGCTACACCTTC. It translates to CAWSADSPRDGYTF.

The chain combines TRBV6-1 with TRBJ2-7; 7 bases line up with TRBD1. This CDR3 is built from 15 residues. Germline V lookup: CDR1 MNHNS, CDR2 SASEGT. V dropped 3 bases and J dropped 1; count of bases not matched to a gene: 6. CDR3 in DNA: TGTGCCAGCAGTGAGATAGACAGGGCGTCCTACGAGCAGTACTTC. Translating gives CASSEIDRASYEQYF.

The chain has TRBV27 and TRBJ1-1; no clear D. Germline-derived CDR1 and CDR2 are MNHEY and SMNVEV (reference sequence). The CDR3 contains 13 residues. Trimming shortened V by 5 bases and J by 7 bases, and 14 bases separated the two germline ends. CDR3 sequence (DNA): TGTGCCAGCAGTCCCGGCCGCGCATTTGAAGCTTTCTTT. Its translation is CASSPGRAFEAFF.

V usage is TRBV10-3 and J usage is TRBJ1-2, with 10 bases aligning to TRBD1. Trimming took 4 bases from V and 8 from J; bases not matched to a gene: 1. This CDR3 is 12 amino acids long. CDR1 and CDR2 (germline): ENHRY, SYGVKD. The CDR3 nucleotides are TGTGCCATCAGTGCGGGACAGGGGGGCTACACCTTC. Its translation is CAISAGQGGYTF.

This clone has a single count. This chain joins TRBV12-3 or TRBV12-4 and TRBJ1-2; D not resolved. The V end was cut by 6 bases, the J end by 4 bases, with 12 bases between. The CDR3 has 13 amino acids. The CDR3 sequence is CASSTPLTYGYTF. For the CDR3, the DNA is TGTGCCAGCAGCACTCCTTTGACCTATGGCTACACCTTC.

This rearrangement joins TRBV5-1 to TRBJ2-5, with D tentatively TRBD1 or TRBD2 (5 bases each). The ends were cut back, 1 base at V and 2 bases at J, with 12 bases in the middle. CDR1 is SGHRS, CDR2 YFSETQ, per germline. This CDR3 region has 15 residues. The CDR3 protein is CASSLLAWGQETQYF. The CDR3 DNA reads TGCGCCAGCAGCTTGCTTGCTTGGGGGCAAGAGACCCAGTACTTC.

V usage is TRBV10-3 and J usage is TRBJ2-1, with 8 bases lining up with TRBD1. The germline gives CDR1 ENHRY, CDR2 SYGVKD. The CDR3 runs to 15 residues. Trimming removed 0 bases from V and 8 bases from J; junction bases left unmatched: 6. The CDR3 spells CAISESAGGNYEQFF. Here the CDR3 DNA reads TGTGCCATCAGTGAGTCGGCAGGGGGCAACTATGAGCAGTTCTTC.

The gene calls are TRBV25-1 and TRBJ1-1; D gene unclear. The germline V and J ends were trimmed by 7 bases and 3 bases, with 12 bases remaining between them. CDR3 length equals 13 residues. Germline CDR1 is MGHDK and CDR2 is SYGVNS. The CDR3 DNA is TGTGCCAGCAAGGGTAACCAGCACACTGAAGCTTTCTTT. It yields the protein CASKGNQHTEAFF.

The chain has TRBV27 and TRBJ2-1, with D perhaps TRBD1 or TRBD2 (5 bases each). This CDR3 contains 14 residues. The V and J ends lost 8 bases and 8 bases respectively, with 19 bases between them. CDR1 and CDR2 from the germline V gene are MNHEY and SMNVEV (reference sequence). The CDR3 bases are TGTGCCAGCTCCAGGGTCTTTGGAGGCGATGAGCAGTTCTTC. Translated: CASSRVFGGDEQFF.

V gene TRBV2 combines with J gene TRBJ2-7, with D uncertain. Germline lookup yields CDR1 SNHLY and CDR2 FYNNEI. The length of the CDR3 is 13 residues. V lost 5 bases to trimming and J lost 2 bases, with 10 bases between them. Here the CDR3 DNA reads TGTGCCAGCAGTTTAGACCGTACCTACGAGCAGTACTTC. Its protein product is CASSLDRTYEQYF.

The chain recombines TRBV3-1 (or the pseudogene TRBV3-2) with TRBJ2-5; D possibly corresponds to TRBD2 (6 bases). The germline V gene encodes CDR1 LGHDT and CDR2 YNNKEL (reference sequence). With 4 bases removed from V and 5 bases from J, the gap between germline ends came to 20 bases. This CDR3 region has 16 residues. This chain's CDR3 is CASSPGRGNIYETQYF. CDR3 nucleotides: TGTGCCAGCAGCCCCGGGAGAGGGAACATCTATGAGACCCAGTACTTC.

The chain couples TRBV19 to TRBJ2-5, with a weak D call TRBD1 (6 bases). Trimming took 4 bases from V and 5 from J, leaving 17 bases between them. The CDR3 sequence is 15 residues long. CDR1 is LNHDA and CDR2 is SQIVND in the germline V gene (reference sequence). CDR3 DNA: TGTGCCAGTAGTACGTCGCCAGGGGCTTGGGAGACCCAGTACTTC. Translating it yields CASSTSPGAWETQYF. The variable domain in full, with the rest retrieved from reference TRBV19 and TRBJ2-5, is DGGITQSPKYLFRKEGQNVTLSCEQNLNHDAMYWYRQDPGQGLRLIYYSQIVNDFQKGDIAEGYSVSREKKESFPLTVTSAQKNPTAFYLCASSTSPGAWETQYFGPGTRLLVL.

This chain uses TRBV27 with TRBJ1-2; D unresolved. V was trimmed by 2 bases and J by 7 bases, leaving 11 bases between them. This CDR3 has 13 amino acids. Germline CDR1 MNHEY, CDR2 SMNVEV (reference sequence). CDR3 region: CASSLRTSGGYTF. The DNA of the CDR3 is TGTGCCAGCAGTTTAAGGACGTCGGGTGGCTACACCTTC.

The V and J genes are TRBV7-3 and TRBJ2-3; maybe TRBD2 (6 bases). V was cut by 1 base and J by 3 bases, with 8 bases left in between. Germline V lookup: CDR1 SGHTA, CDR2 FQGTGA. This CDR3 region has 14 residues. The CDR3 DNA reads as TGTGCCAGCAGCTTAAACGGGAGAACAGATACGCAGTATTTT. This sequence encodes CASSLNGRTDTQYF.

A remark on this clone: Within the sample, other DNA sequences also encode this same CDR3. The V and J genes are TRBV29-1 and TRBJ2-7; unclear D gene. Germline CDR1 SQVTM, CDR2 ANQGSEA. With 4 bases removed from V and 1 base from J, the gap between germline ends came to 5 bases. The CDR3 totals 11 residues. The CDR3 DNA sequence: TGCAGCGTTGGGCAGTCCTACGAGCAGTACTTC. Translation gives CSVGQSYEQYF.

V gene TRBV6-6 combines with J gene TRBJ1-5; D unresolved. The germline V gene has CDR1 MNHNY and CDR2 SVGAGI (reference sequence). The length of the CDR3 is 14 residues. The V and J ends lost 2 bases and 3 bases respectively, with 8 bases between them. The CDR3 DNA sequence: TGTGCCAGCAGTTACGCAGGTGTCAATCAGCCCCAGCATTTT. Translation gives CASSYAGVNQPQHF.

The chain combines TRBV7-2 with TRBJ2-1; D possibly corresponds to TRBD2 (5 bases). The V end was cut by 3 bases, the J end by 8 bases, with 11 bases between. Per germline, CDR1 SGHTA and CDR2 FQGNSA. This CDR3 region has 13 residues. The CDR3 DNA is TGTGCCAGCAGCTTTGGGGTTAGCGATGAGCAGTTCTTC. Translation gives CASSFGVSDEQFF.

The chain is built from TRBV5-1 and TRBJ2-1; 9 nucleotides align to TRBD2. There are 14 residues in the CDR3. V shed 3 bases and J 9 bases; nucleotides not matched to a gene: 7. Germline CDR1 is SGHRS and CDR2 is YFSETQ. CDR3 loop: CASSSTAGGGEQFF. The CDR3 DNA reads TGCGCCAGCAGCTCTACAGCGGGAGGCGGTGAGCAGTTCTTC.

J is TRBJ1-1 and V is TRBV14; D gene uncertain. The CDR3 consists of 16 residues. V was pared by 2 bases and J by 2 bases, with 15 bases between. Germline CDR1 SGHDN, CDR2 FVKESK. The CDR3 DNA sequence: TGTGCCAGCAGCCAAATAACTGGACTCTTCAACACTGAAGCTTTCTTT. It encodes CASSQITGLFNTEAFF.

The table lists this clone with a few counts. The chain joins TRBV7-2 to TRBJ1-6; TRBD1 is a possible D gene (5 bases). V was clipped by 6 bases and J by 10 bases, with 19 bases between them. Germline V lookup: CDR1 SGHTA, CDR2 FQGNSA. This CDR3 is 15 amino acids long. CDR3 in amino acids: CASSREVGPGSPLHF. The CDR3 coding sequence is TGTGCCAGCAGTCGAGAGGTGGGACCAGGATCACCCCTCCACTTT. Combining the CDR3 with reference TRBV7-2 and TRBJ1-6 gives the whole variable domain GAGVSQSPSNKVTEKGKDVELRCDPISGHTALYWYRQSLGQGLEFLIYFQGNSAPDKSGLPSDRFSAERTGGSVSTLTIQRTQQEDSAVYLCASSREVGPGSPLHFGNGTRLTVT.

CDR3 amino acids: CASSYAGQGPNYEQYF. CDR3 bases: TGTGCCAGCAGTTACGCCGGACAGGGCCCCAACTACGAGCAGTACTTC. The rearrangement links TRBV6-2 or TRBV6-3 to TRBJ2-7; TRBD1 matches 8 bases. The J segment lost 3 bases and the V segment lost 2 bases, leaving 9 bases of the junction unmatched. From germline, CDR1 is MNHEY and CDR2 SVGEGT. The CDR3 length is 16 residues.